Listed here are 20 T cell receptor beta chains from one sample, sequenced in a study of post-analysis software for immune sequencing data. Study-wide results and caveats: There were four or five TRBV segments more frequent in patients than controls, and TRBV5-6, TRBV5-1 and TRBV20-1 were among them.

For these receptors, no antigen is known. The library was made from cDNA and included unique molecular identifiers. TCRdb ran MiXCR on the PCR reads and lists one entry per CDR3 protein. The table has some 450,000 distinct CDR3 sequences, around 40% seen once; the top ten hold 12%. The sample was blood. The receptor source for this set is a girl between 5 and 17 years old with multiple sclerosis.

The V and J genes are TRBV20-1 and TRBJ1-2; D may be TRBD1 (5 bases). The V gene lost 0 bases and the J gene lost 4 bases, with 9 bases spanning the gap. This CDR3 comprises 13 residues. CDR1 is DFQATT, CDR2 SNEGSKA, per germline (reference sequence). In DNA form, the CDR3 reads TGCAGTGCTAGAGATGGGACCCTCTATGGCTACACCTTC. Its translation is CSARDGTLYGYTF.

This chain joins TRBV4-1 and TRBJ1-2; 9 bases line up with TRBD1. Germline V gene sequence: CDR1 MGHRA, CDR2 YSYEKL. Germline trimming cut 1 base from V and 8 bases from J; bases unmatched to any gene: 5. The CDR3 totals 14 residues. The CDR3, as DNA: TGCGCCAGCAGCCAAGGGGGACAGGGTCGGGGCTACACCTTC. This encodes CASSQGGQGRGYTF.

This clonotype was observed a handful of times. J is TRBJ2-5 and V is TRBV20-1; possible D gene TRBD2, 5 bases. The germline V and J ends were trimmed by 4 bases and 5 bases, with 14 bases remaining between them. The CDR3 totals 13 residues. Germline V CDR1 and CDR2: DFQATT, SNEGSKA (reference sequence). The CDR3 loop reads CSANVGARETQYF. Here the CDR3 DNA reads TGCAGTGCTAATGTGGGAGCGAGGGAGACCCAGTACTTC.

CDR3 sequence: CAWSPSFGYGTQYF. CDR3 in DNA: TGTGCCTGGAGTCCCTCTTTTGGCTACGGGACCCAGTACTTC. The rearrangement uses TRBV30 and TRBJ2-5; D not resolved. Germline assignment: CDR1 GTSNPN and CDR2 SVGIG (reference sequence). Trimming left V 2 bases short and J 7 bases short, with 17 bases between. The CDR3 length is 14 residues.

CDR3 sequence (DNA): TGTGCCACCAGCAGAGATCTTCAGGCGAGGGGGCGGGAGACCCAGTACTTC. Its protein product is CATSRDLQARGRETQYF. The V and J genes are TRBV15 and TRBJ2-5, with 7 nucleotides matching TRBD1. Per germline, CDR1 LNHNV and CDR2 YYDKDF (reference sequence). V was pared by 0 bases and J by 5 bases, with 12 bases of the junction left unmatched. The CDR3 covers 17 residues.

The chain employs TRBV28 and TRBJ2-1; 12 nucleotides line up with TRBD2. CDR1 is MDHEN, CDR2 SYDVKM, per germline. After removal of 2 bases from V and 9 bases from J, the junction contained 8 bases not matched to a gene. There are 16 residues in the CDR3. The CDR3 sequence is CASSLPLAGGPGEQFF. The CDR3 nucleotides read TGTGCCAGCAGTTTACCCCTAGCGGGAGGGCCCGGTGAGCAGTTCTTC. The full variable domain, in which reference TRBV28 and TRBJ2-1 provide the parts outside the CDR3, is DVKVTQSSRYLVKRTGEKVFLECVQDMDHENMFWYRQDPGLGLRLIYFSYDVKMKEKGDIPEGYSVSREKKERFSLILESASTNQTSMYLCASSLPLAGGPGEQFFGPGTRLTVL.

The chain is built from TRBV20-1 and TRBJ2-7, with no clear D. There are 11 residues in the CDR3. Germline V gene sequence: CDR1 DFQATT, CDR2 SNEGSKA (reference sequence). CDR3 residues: CSPLGPYEQYF. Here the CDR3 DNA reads TGCAGCCCTTTAGGGCCCTACGAGCAGTACTTC.

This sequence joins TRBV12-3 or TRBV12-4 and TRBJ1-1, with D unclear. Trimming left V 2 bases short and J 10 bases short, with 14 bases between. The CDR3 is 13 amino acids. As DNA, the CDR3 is TGTGCCAGCAGTTTATGGGCCGGTCGCCGAGCTTTCTTT. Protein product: CASSLWAGRRAFF.

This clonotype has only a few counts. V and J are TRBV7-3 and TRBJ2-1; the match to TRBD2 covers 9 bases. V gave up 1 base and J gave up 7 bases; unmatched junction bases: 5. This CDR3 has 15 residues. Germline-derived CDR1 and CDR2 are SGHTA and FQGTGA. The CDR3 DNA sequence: TGTGCCAGCAGCTTAAACGGCGGGAGGGCAAATGAGCAGTTCTTC. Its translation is CASSLNGGRANEQFF.

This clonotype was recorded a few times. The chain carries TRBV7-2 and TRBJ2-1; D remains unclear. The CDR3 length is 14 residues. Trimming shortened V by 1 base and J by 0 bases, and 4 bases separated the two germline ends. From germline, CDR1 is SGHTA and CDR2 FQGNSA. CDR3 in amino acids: CASSLDPSYNEQFF. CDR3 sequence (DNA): TGTGCCAGCAGCTTAGACCCCTCCTACAATGAGCAGTTCTTC.

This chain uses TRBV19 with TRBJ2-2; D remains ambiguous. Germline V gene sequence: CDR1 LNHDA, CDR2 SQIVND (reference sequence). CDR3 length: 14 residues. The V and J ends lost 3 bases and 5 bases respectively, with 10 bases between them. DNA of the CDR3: TGTGCCAGTAGTATCTCTAGAAGAACCGGGGAGCTGTTTTTT. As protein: CASSISRRTGELFF.

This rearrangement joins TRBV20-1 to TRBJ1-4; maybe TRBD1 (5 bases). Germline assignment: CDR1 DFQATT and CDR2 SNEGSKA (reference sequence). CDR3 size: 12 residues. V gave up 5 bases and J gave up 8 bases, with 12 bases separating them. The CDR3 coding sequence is TGCAGTGCTGAGGGACGGGGGGAAAAACTGTTTTTT. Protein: CSAEGRGEKLFF.

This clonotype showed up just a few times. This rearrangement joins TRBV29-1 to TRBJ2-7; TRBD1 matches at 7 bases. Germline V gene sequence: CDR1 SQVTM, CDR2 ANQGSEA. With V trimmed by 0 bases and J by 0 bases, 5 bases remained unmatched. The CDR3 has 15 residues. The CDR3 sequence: CSVEEGTVLSYEQYF. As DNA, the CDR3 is TGCAGCGTTGAAGAAGGGACAGTCCTCTCCTACGAGCAGTACTTC.

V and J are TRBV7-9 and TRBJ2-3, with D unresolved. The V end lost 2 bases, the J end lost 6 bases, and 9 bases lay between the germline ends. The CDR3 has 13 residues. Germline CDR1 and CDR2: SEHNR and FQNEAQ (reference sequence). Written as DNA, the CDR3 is TGTGCCAGCAGCTTATCGATGGGTGATACGCAGTATTTT. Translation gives CASSLSMGDTQYF.

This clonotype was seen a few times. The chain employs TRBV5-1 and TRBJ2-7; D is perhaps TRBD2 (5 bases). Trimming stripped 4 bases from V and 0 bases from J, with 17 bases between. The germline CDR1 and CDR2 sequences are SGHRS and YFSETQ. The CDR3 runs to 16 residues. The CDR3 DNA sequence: TGCGCCAGCAGCCCGCGGACGACGGGGAGCTCCTACGAGCAGTACTTC. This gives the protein CASSPRTTGSSYEQYF.

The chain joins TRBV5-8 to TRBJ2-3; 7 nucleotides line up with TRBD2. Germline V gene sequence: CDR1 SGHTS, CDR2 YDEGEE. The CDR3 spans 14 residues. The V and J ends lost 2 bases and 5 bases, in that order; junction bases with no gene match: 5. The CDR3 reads CASSLGRAVDTQYF. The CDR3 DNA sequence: TGTGCCAGCAGCTTAGGGAGGGCCGTAGATACGCAGTATTTT.

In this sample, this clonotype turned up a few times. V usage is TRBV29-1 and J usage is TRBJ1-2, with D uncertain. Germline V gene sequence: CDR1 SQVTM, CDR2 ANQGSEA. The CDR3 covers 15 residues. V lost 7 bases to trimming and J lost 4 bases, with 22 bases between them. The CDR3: CSAGLASDASYGYTF. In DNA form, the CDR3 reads TGCAGCGCCGGTCTGGCATCCGATGCTTCCTATGGCTACACCTTC.

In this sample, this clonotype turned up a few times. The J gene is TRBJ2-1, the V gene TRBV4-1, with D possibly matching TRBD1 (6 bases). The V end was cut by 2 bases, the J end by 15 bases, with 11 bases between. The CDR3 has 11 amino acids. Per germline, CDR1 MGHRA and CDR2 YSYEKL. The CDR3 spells CASSQTGLRFF. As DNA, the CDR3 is TGCGCCAGCAGCCAAACAGGGTTACGGTTCTTC.

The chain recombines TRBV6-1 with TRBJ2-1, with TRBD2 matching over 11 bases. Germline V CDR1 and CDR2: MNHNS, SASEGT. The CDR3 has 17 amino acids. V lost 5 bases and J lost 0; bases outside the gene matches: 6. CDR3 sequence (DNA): TGTGCCAGCAGTCGGACTAGCGGGCACAGCTCCTACAATGAGCAGTTCTTC. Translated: CASSRTSGHSSYNEQFF.

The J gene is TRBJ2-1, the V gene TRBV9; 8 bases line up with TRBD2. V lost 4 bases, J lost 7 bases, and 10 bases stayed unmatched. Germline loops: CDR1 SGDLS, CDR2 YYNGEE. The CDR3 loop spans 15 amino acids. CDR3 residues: CASSPRLARGNEQFF. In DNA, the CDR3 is TGTGCCAGCAGCCCACGACTAGCGAGAGGAAATGAGCAGTTCTTC.